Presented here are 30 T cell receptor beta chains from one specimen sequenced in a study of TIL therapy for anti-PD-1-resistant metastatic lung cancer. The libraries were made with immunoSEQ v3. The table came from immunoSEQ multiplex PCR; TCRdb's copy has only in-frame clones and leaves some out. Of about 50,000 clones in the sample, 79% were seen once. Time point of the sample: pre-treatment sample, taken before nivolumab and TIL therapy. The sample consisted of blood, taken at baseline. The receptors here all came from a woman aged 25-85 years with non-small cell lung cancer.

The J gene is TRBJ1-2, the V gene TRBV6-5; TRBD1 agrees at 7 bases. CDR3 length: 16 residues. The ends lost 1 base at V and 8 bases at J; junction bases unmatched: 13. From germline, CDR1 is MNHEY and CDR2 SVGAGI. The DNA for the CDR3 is TGTGCCAGCAGTTACTTCGGGACAGCTCAAATTACCGGCTACACCTTC. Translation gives CASSYFGTAQITGYTF.

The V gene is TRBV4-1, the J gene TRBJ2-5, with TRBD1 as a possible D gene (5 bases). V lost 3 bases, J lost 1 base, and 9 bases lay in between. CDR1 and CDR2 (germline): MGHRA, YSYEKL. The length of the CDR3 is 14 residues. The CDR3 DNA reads TGCGCCAGCAGCCAGGGGCGGCCCCAAGAGACCCAGTACTTC. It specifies CASSQGRPQETQYF.

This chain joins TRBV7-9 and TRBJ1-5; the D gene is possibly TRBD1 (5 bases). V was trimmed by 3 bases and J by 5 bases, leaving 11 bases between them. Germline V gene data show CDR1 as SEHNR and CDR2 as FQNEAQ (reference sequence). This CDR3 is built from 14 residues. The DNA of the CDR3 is TGTGCCAGCAGCTTCGAAGGGGCGCATCAGCCCCAGCATTTT. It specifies CASSFEGAHQPQHF.

In DNA, the CDR3 is TGCGCCAGCAGCTTGTGGCAGGGTGAGGGCTACACCTTC. Its translation is CASSLWQGEGYTF. The chain has TRBV5-1 and TRBJ1-2; possible D gene TRBD1, 5 bases. The CDR3 sequence is 13 residues long. Trimming took 1 base from V and 8 from J, leaving 12 bases between them. Germline V gene data show CDR1 as SGHRS and CDR2 as YFSETQ.

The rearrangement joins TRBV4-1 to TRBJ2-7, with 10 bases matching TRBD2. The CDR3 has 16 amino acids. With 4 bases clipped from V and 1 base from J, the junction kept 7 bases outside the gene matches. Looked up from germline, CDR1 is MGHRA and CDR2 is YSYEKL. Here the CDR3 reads CASSPQPSGSSYEQYF. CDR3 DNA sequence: TGCGCCAGCAGCCCCCAGCCTAGCGGGAGTTCCTACGAGCAGTACTTC.

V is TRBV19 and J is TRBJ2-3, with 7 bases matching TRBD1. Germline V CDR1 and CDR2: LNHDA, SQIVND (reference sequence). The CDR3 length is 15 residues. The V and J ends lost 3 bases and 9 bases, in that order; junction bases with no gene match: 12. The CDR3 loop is CASSIGYRGTDTQYF. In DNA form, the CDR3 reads TGTGCCAGTAGTATCGGGTACAGGGGCACTGACACGCAGTATTTT. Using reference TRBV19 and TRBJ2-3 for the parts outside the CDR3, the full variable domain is DGGITQSPKYLFRKEGQNVTLSCEQNLNHDAMYWYRQDPGQGLRLIYYSQIVNDFQKGDIAEGYSVSREKKESFPLTVTSAQKNPTAFYLCASSIGYRGTDTQYFGPGTRLTVL.

Here the CDR3 DNA reads TGTGCCAGCAGTTACTCGTGGGACGAGCAGTACTTC. Its translation is CASSYSWDEQYF. The chain combines TRBV6-5 with TRBJ2-7; D is ambiguous. V lost 0 bases, J lost 5 bases, and 5 bases lay in between. The V gene's germline CDR1 is MNHEY and CDR2 SVGAGI. The CDR3 totals 12 residues.

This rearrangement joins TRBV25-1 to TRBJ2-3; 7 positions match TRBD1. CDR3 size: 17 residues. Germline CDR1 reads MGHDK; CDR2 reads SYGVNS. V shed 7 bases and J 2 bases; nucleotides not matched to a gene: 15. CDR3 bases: TGTGCCAGCACCCCCAAGGGGGCCCAGGTCCTCACAGATACGCAGTATTTT. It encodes CASTPKGAQVLTDTQYF.

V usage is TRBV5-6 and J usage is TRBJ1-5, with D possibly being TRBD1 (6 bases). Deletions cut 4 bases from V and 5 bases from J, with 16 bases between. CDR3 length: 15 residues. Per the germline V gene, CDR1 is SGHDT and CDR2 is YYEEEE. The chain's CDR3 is CASSPSGAKYQPQHF. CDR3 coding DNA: TGTGCCAGCAGCCCATCGGGGGCGAAGTATCAGCCCCAGCATTTT.

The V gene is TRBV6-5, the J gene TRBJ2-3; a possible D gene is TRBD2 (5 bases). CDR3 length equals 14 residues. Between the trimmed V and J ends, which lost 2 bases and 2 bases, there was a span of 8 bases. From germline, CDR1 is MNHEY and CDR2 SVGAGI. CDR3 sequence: CASSYLGDTDTQYF. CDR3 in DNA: TGTGCCAGCAGTTACCTGGGAGACACAGATACGCAGTATTTT.

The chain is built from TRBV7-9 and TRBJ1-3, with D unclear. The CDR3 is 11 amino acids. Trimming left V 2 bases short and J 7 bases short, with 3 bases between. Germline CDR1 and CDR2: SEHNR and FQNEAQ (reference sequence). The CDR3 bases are TGTGCCAGCAGCTTAATGAACACCATATATTTT. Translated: CASSLMNTIYF. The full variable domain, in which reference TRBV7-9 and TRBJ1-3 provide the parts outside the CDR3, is DTGVSQNPRHKITKRGQNVTFRCDPISEHNRLYWYRQTLGQGPEFLTYFQNEAQLEKSRLLSDRFSAERPKGSFSTLEIQRTEQGDSAMYLCASSLMNTIYFGEGSWLTVV.

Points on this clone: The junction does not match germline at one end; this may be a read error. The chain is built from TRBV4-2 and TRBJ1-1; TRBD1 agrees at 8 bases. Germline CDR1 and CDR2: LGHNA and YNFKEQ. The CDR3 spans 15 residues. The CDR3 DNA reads TGTGCCAGCAGCCAAGAGCAGGGGGCTGGCACTGAAACTTTCTTT. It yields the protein CASSQEQGAGTETFF.

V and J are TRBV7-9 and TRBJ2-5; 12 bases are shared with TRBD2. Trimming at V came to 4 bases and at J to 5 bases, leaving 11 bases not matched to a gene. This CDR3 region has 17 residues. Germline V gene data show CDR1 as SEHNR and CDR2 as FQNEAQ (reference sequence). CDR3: CASSSRDPGLAGETQYF. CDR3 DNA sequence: TGTGCCAGCAGCTCAAGAGATCCGGGACTAGCGGGCGAGACCCAGTACTTC.

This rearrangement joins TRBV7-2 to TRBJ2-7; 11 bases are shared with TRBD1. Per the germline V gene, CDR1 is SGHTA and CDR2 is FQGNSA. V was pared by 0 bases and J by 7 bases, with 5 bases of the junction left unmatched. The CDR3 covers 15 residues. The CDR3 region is CASSLAPGQGGEQYF. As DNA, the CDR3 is TGTGCCAGCAGCTTAGCGCCGGGACAGGGGGGGGAGCAGTACTTC.

DNA for the CDR3: TGTGCCAGCAGCCTGGGACAGGTAATGAACACTGAAGCTTTCTTT. The encoded protein is CASSLGQVMNTEAFF. The chain has TRBV5-6 and TRBJ1-1, with 8 bases lining up with TRBD1. The CDR3 is 15 amino acids. With V trimmed by 4 bases and J by 0 bases, 5 bases remained unmatched. Germline V gene data show CDR1 as SGHDT and CDR2 as YYEEEE.

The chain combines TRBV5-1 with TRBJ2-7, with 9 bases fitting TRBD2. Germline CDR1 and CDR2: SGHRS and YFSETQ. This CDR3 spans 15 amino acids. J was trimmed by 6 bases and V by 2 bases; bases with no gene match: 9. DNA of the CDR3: TGCGCCAGCAGCTTAGTCAGCGGGAGGCCTGGCGAGCAGTACTTC. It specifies CASSLVSGRPGEQYF.

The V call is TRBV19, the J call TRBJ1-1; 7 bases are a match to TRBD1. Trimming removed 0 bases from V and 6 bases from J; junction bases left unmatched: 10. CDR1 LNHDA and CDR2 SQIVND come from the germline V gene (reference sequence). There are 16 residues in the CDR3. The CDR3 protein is CASSIDRQGGFPEAFF. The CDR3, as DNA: TGTGCCAGTAGTATAGACCGACAGGGAGGTTTTCCTGAAGCTTTCTTT. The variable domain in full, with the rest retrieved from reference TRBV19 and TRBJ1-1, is DGGITQSPKYLFRKEGQNVTLSCEQNLNHDAMYWYRQDPGQGLRLIYYSQIVNDFQKGDIAEGYSVSREKKESFPLTVTSAQKNPTAFYLCASSIDRQGGFPEAFFGQGTRLTVV.

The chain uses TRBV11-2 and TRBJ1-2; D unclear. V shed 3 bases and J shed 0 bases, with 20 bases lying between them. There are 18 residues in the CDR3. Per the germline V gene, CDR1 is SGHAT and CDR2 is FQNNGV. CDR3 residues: CASSLGLRETRANYGYTF. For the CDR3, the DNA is TGTGCCAGCAGCTTGGGCCTGAGGGAGACTCGAGCTAACTATGGCTACACCTTC.

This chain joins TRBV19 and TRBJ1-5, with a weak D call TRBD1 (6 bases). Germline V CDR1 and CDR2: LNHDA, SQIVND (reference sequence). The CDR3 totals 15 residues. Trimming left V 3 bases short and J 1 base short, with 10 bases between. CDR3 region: CASSMWGHSNQPQHF. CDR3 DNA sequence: TGTGCCAGTAGTATGTGGGGGCACAGCAATCAGCCCCAGCATTTT.

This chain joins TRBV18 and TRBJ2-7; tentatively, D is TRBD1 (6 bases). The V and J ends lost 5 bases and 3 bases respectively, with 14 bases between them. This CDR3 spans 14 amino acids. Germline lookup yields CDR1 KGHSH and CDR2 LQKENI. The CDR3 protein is CASSLQGSGYEQYF. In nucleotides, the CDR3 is TGTGCCAGCTCATTACAGGGTTCAGGCTACGAGCAGTACTTC. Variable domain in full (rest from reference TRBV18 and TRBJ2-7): NAGVMQNPRHLVRRRGQEARLRCSPMKGHSHVYWYRQLPEEGLKFMVYLQKENIIDESGMPKERFSAEFPKEGPSILRIQQVVRGDSAAYFCASSLQGSGYEQYFGPGTRLTVT.

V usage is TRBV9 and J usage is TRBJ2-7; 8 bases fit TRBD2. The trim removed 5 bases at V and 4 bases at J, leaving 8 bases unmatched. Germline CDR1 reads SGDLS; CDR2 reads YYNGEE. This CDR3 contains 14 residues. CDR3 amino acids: CASSEGLGLYEQYF. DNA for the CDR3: TGTGCCAGCAGTGAGGGACTAGGATTATACGAGCAGTACTTC.

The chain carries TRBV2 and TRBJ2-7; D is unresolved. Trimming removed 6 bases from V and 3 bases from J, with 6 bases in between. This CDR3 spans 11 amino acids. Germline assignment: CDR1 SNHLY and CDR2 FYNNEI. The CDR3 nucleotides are TGTGCCAGCAGGGCCAACTACGAGCAGTACTTC. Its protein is CASRANYEQYF. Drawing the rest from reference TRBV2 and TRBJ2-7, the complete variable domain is EPEVTQTPSHQVTQMGQEVILRCVPISNHLYFYWYRQILGQKVEFLVSFYNNEISEKSEIFDDQFSVERPDGSNFTLKIRSTKLEDSAMYFCASRANYEQYFGPGTRLTVT.

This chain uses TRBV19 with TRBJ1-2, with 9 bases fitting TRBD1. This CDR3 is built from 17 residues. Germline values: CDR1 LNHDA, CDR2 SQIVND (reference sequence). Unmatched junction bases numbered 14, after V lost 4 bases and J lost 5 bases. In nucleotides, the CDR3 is TGTGCCAGTAGTACCCTATCCGGGACAGGGTACGCATATGGCTACACCTTC. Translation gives CASSTLSGTGYAYGYTF. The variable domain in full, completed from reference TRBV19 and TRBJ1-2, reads DGGITQSPKYLFRKEGQNVTLSCEQNLNHDAMYWYRQDPGQGLRLIYYSQIVNDFQKGDIAEGYSVSREKKESFPLTVTSAQKNPTAFYLCASSTLSGTGYAYGYTFGSGTRLTVV.

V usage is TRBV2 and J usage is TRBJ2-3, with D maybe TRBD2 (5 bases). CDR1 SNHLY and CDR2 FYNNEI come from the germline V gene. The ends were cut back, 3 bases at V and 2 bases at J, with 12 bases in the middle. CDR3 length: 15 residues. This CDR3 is CASSDEAGLTDTQYF. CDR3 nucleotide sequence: TGTGCCAGCAGTGATGAGGCGGGCCTCACAGATACGCAGTATTTT.

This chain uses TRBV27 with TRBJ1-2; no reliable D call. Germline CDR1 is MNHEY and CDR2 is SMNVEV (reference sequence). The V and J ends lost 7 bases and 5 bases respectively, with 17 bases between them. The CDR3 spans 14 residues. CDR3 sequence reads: CASKSAGSFYGYTF. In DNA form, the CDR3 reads TGTGCCAGCAAAAGTGCGGGCTCTTTTTATGGCTACACCTTC.

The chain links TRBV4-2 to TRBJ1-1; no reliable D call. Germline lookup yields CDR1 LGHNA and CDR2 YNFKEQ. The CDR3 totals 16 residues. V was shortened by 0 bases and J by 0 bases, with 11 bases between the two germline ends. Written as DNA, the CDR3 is TGTGCCAGCAGCCAAGATCGTGGGTTACTGAACACTGAAGCTTTCTTT. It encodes CASSQDRGLLNTEAFF.

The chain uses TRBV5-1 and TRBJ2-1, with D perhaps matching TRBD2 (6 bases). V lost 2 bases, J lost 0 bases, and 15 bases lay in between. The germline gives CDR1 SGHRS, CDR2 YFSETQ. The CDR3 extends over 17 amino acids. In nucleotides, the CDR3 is TGCGCCAGCAGCTTAGGAGGGGCAGACAGCTCCTACAATGAGCAGTTCTTC. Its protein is CASSLGGADSSYNEQFF. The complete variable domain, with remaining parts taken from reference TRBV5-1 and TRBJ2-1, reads KAGVTQTPRYLIKTRGQQVTLSCSPISGHRSVSWYQQTPGQGLQFLFEYFSETQRNKGNFPGRFSGRQFSNSRSEMNVSTLELGDSALYLCASSLGGADSSYNEQFFGPGTRLTVL.

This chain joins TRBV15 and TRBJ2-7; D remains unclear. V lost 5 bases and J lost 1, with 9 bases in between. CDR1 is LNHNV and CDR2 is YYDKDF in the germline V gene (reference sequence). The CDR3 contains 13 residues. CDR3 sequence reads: CATSGILSYEQYF. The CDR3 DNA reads TGTGCCACCAGCGGGATACTATCCTACGAGCAGTACTTC.

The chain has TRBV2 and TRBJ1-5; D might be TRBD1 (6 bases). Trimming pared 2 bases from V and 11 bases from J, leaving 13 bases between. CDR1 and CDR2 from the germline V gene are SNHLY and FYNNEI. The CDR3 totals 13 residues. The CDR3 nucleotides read TGTGCCAGCAGTGAAACTTATGGGGGCGCCCAGCATTTT. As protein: CASSETYGGAQHF.

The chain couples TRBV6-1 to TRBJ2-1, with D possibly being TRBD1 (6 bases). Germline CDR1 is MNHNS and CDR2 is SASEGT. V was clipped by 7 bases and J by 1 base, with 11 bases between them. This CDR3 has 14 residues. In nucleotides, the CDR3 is TGTGCCAGCACCTCGGACAGATCCTACAATGAGCAGTTCTTC. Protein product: CASTSDRSYNEQFF.